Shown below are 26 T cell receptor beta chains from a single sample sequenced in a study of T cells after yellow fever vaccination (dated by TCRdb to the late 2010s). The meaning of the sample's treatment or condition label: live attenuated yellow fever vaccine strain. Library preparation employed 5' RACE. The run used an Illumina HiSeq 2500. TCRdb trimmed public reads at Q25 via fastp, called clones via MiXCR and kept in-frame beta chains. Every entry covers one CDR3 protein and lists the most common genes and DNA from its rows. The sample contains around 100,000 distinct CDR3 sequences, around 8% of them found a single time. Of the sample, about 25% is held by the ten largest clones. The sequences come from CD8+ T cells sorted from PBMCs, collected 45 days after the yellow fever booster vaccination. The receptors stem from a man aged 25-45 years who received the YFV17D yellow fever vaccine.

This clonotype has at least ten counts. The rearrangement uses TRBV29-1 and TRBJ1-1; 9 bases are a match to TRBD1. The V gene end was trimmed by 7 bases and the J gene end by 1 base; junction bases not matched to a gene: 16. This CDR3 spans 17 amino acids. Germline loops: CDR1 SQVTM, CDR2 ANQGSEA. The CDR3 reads CSGAGGGQGRGNTEAFF. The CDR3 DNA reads TGCAGCGGCGCGGGGGGAGGACAGGGGAGAGGGAACACTGAAGCTTTCTTT.

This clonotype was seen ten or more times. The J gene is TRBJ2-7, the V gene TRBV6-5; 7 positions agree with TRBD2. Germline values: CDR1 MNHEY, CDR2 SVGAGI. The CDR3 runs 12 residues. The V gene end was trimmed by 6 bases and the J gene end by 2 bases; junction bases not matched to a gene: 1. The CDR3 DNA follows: TGTGCCAGCAGAGGACTAGCCTACGAGCAGTACTTC. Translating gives CASRGLAYEQYF.

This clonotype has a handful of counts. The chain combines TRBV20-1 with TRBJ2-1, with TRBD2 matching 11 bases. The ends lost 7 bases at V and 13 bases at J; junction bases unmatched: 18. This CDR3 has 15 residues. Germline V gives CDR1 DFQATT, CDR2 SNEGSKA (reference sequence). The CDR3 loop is CSVHRIAGGPDTQFF. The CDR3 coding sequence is TGCAGTGTTCACCGAATAGCGGGAGGGCCGGATACCCAGTTCTTC.

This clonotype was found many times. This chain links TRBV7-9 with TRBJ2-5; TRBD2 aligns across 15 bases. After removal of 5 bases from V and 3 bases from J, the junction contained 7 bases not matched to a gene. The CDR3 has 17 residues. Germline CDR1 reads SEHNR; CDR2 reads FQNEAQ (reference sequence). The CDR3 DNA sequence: TGTGCCAGCAGCGACCGAGGACTAGCGGGAGGGAAAGAGACCCAGTACTTC. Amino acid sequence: CASSDRGLAGGKETQYF.

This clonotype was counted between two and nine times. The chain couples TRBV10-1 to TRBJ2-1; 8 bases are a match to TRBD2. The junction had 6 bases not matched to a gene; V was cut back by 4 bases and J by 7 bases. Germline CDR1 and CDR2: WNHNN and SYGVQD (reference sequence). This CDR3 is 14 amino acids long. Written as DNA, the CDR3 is TGCGCCAGCAGTGGGACTAGCCCTAGGAATGAGCAGTTCTTC. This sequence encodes CASSGTSPRNEQFF.

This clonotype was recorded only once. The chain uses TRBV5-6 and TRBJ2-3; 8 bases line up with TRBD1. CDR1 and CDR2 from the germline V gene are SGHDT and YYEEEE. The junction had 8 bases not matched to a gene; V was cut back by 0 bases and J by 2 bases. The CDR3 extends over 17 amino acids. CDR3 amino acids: CASSLEKGQADTDTQYF. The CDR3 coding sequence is TGTGCCAGCAGCTTGGAAAAGGGACAGGCGGACACAGATACGCAGTATTTT. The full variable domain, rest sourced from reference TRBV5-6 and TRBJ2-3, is DAGVTQSPTHLIKTRGQQVTLRCSPKSGHDTVSWYQQALGQGPQFIFQYYEEEERQRGNFPDRFSGHQFPNYSSELNVNALLLGDSALYLCASSLEKGQADTDTQYFGPGTRLTVL.

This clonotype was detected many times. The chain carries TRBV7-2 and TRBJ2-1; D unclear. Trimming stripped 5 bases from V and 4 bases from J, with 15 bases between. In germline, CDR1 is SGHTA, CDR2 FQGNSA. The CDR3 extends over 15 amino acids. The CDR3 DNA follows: TGTGCCAGCAGCATACACACCGCCGCGTACAATGAGCAGTTCTTC. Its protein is CASSIHTAAYNEQFF.

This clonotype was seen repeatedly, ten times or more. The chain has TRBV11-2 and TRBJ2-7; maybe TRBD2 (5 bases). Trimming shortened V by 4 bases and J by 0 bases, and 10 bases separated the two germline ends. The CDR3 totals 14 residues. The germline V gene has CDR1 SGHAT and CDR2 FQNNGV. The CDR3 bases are TGTGCCAGCAGCTCGACTACTGGCTCCTACGAGCAGTACTTC. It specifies CASSSTTGSYEQYF.

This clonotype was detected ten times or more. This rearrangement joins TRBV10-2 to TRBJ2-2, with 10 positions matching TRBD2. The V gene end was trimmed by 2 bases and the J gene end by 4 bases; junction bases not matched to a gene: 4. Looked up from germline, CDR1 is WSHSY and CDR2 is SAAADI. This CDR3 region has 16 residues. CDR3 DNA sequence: TGCGCCAGCAGTGAGGTCCCTAGCGGGAGCACCGGGGAGCTGTTTTTT. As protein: CASSEVPSGSTGELFF.

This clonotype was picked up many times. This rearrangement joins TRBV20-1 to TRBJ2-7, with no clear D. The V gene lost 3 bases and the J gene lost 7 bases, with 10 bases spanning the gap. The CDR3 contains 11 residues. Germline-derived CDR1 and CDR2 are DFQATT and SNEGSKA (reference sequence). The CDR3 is CSASQGLEQYF. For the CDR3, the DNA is TGCAGTGCTAGCCAAGGGCTTGAGCAGTACTTC.

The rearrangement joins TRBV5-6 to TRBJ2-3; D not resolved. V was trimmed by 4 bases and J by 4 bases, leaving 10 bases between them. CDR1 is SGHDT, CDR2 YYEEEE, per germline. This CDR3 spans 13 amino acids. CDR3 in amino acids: CASSQADADTQYF. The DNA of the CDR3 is TGTGCCAGCAGCCAGGCAGATGCAGATACGCAGTATTTT.

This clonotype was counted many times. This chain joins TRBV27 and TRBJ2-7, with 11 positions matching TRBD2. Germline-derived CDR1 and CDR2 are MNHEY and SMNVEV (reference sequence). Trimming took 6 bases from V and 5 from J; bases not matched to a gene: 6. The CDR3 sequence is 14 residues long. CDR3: CASRTLAGVHEQYF. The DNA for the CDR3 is TGTGCCAGCAGGACACTAGCGGGAGTTCACGAGCAGTACTTC.

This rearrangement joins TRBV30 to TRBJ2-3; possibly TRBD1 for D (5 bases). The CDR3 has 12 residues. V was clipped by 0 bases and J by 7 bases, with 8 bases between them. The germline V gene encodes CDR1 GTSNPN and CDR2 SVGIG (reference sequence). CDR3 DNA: TGTGCCTGGAGTGTATCAGGGAATACGCAGTATTTT. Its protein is CAWSVSGNTQYF.

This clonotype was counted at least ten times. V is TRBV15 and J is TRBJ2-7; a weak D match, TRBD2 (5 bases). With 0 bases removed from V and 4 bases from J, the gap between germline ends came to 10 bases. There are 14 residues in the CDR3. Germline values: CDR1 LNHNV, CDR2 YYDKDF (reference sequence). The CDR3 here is CATSRDEWEYEQYF. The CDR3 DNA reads TGTGCCACCAGCAGAGATGAGTGGGAGTACGAGCAGTACTTC.

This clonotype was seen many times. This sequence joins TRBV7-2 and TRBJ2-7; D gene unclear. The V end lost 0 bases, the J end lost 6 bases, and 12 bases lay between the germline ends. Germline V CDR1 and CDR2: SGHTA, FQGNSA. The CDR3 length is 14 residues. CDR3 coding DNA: TGTGCCAGCAGCTTAGCGACCCTGGCGCCCGAGCAGTACTTC. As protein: CASSLATLAPEQYF.

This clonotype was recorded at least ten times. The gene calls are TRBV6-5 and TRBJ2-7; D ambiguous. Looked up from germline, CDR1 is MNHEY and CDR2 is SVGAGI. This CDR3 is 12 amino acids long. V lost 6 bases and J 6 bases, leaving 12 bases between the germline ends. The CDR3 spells CASRSNPSEQYF. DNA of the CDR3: TGTGCCAGCAGGTCAAACCCTTCCGAGCAGTACTTC.

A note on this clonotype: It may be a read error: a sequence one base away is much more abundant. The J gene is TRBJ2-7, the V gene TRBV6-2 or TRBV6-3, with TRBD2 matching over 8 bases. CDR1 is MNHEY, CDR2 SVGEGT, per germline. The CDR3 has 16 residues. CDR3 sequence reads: CTSSYPPELAVYEQYF. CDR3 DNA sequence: TGTACCAGCAGTTACCCCCCGGAACTAGCGGTCTACGAGCAGTACTTC.

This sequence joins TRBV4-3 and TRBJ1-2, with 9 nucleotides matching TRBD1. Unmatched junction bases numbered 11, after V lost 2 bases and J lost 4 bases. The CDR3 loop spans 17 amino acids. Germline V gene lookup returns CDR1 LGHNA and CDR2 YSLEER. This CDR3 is CASSQWDRASGSYGYTF. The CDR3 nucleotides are TGCGCCAGCAGCCAATGGGACAGGGCCTCGGGTAGCTATGGCTACACCTTC.

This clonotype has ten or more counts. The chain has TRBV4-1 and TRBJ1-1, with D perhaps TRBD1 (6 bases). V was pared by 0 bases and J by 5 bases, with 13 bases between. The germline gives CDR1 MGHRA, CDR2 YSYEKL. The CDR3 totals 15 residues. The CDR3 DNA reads TGCGCCAGCAGCCAAGATATAGGGGGAGGTACTGAAGCTTTCTTT. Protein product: CASSQDIGGGTEAFF.

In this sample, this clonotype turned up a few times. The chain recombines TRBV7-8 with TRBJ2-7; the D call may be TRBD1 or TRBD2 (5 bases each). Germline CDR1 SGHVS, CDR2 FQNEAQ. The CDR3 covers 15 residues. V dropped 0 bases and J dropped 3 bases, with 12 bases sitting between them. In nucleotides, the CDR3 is TGTGCCAGCAGCTTAGCTCCAGTGGGGGACTACGAGCAGTACTTC. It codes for CASSLAPVGDYEQYF.

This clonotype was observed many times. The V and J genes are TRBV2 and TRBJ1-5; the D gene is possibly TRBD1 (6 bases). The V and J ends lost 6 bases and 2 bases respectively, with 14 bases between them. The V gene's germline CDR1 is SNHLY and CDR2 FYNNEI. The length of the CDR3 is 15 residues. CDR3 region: CASSLQGPRNQPQHF. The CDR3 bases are TGTGCCAGCAGCCTCCAGGGGCCCCGCAATCAGCCCCAGCATTTT.

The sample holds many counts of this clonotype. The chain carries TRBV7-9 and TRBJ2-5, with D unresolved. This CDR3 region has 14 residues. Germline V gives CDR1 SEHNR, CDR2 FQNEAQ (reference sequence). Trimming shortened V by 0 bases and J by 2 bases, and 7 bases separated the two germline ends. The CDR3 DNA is TGTGCCAGCAGCTTAGCGGCCGGACAAGAGACCCAGTACTTC. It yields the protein CASSLAAGQETQYF.

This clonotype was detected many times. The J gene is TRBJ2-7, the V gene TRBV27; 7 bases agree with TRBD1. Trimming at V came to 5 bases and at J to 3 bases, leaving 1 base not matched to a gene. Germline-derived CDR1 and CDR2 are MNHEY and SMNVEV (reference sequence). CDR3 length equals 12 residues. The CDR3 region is CASSRQGYEQYF. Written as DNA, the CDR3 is TGTGCCAGCAGTAGACAGGGCTACGAGCAGTACTTC.

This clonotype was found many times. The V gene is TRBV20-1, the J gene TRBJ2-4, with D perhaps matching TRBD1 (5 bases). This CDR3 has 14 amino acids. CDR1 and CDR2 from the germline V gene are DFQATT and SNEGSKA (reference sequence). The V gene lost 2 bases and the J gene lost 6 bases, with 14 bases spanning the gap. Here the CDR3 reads CSARFWDGANIQYF. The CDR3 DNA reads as TGCAGTGCTAGATTCTGGGATGGGGCAAACATTCAGTACTTC.

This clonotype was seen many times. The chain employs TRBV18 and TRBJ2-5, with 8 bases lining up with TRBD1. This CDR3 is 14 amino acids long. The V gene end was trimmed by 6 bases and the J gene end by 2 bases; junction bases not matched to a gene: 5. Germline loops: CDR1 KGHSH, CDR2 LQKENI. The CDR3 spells CASSPRQGQETQYF. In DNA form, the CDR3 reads TGTGCCAGCTCGCCCAGACAGGGGCAAGAGACCCAGTACTTC.

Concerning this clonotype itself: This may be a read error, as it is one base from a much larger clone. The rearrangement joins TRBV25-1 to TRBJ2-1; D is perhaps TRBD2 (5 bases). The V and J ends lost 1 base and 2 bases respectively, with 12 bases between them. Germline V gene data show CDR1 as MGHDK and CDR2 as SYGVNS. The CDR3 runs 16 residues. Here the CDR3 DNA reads TGTGCCAGCAGTGAATTCGGGATAGGGACCTACAATGAGCAGTTCTTC. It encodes CASSEFGIGTYNEQFF. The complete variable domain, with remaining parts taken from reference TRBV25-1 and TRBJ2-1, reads EADIYQTPRYLVIGTGKKITLECSQTMGHDKMYWYQQDPGMELHLIHYSYGVNSTEKGDLSSESTVSRIRTEHFPLTLESARPSHTSQYLCASSEFGIGTYNEQFFGPGTRLTVL.